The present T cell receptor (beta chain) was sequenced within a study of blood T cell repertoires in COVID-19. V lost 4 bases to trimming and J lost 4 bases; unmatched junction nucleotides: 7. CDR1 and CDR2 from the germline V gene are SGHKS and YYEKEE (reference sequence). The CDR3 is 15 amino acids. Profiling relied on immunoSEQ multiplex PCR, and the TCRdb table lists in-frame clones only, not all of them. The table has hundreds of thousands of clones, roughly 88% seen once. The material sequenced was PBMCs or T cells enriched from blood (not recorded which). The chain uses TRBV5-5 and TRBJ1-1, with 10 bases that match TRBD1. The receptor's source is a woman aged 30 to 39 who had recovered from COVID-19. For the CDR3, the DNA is TGTGCCAGCAGCCCGACCGGGACAGGGGCCACTGAAGCTTTCTTT. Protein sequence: CASSPTGTGATEAFF.